One sample yielded the 24 T cell receptor beta chains listed below, sequenced in a study of blood T cell repertoires in COVID-19. Sequenced by immunoSEQ multiplex PCR; TCRdb stores in-frame clones only, minus some. The sample holds approximately 28,000 clones, roughly 80% seen once. The sequencing sample was made of peripheral blood. The receptors were sampled from a woman aged 55-70 years with acute or convalescent COVID-19.

The rearrangement uses TRBV18 and TRBJ2-7, with 7 positions matching TRBD1. Unmatched junction bases numbered 11, after V lost 3 bases and J lost 3 bases. CDR3 length equals 16 residues. Germline lookup yields CDR1 KGHSH and CDR2 LQKENI. The CDR3 sequence is CASSPDREGPLYEQYF. CDR3 coding DNA: TGTGCCAGCTCACCCGACAGGGAAGGACCTCTCTACGAGCAGTACTTC. The full variable domain, completed using reference TRBV18 and TRBJ2-7, is NAGVMQNPRHLVRRRGQEARLRCSPMKGHSHVYWYRQLPEEGLKFMVYLQKENIIDESGMPKERFSAEFPKEGPSILRIQQVVRGDSAAYFCASSPDREGPLYEQYFGPGTRLTVT.

This clone was detected ten times or more. The chain couples TRBV18 to TRBJ2-5; 7 nucleotides match TRBD1. This CDR3 contains 14 residues. Per the germline V gene, CDR1 is KGHSH and CDR2 is LQKENI. V was pared by 6 bases and J by 2 bases, with 6 bases of the junction left unmatched. CDR3 nucleotides: TGTGCCAGCTCTATGACAGGGACACAAGAGACCCAGTACTTC. It encodes CASSMTGTQETQYF.

The chain is built from TRBV28 and TRBJ1-2; 9 nucleotides agree with TRBD1. Per germline, CDR1 MDHEN and CDR2 SYDVKM. The V and J ends lost 4 bases and 7 bases, in that order; junction bases with no gene match: 10. CDR3 size: 15 residues. Here the CDR3 DNA reads TGTGCCAGCAGTTCCCCCGGGACAGGGCTCTCTGGCTACACCTTC. The encoded protein is CASSSPGTGLSGYTF.

The gene calls are TRBV7-3 and TRBJ2-1; D is possibly TRBD2 (7 bases). Between the trimmed V and J ends, which lost 6 bases and 5 bases, there was a span of 17 bases. Per the germline V gene, CDR1 is SGHTA and CDR2 is FQGTGA. The length of the CDR3 is 15 residues. The CDR3 DNA reads as TGTGCCAGCAGTCCCTTTCGGGGGGCGCACAATGAGCAGTTCTTC. Translated: CASSPFRGAHNEQFF.

The gene calls are TRBV7-9 and TRBJ2-3, with D perhaps TRBD2 (7 bases). Germline loops: CDR1 SEHNR, CDR2 FQNEAQ (reference sequence). V gave up 5 bases and J gave up 5 bases, with 17 bases separating them. The CDR3 length is 15 residues. CDR3 sequence (DNA): TGTGCCAGCAGCCCGAGGGGGGGGCCGGGAGATACGCAGTATTTT. Its translation is CASSPRGGPGDTQYF.

The rearrangement uses TRBV7-2 and TRBJ1-6, with TRBD1 as a possible D gene (5 bases). CDR3 length: 14 residues. The germline gives CDR1 SGHTA, CDR2 FQGNSA. With 4 bases removed from V and 10 bases from J, the gap between germline ends came to 14 bases. This CDR3 is CASSSPQDWSPLHF. Written as DNA, the CDR3 is TGTGCCAGCAGCTCACCACAGGATTGGTCACCCCTCCACTTT.

V and J are TRBV4-2 and TRBJ2-7, with TRBD2 matching 8 bases. Germline V gives CDR1 LGHNA, CDR2 YNFKEQ. Trimming removed 1 base from V and 2 bases from J; junction bases left unmatched: 7. The CDR3 consists of 16 residues. CDR3 coding DNA: TGTGCCAGCAGCCAAGGGGCTGGAGCGGGGGCCTACGAGCAGTACTTC. Translation: CASSQGAGAGAYEQYF.

V usage is TRBV6-6 and J usage is TRBJ2-3; 7 positions agree with TRBD2. Germline-derived CDR1 and CDR2 are MNHNY and SVGAGI (reference sequence). V lost 7 bases to trimming and J lost 2 bases; unmatched junction nucleotides: 6. This CDR3 region has 14 residues. CDR3 nucleotides: TGTGCCAGCAAACCGCGGGGGTTCACAGATACGCAGTATTTT. The encoded protein is CASKPRGFTDTQYF.

The chain links TRBV6-5 to TRBJ2-7; no reliable D call. Trimming took off 5 bases at V and 0 bases at J, with 11 bases between the two ends. The CDR3 runs 14 residues. Looked up from germline, CDR1 is MNHEY and CDR2 is SVGAGI. The CDR3 sequence: CASSTQLSSYEQYF. Here the CDR3 DNA reads TGTGCCAGCAGTACGCAGTTAAGCTCCTACGAGCAGTACTTC.

The chain has TRBV19 and TRBJ1-2; D perhaps matches TRBD1 (6 bases). CDR1 and CDR2 (germline): LNHDA, SQIVND (reference sequence). V shed 9 bases and J shed 2 bases, with 16 bases lying between them. The CDR3 length is 14 residues. CDR3 DNA sequence: TGTGCCAGCTCCCGGACAGACTTAAACTATGGCTACACCTTC. Protein: CASSRTDLNYGYTF.

The V call is TRBV29-1, the J call TRBJ2-6; D remains ambiguous. Germline-derived CDR1 and CDR2 are SQVTM and ANQGSEA. Trimming cost V 8 bases and J 5 bases, with 13 bases left between them. The CDR3 is 13 residues long. The CDR3 sequence: CSQKSKRANVLTF. CDR3 DNA sequence: TGCAGCCAGAAGTCGAAAAGGGCCAACGTCCTGACTTTC.

The V call is TRBV6-1, the J call TRBJ1-2, with 8 bases matching TRBD1. Germline loops: CDR1 MNHNS, CDR2 SASEGT. The CDR3 sequence is 15 residues long. V was clipped by 3 bases and J by 3 bases; unmatched bases: 6. This CDR3 is CASSDPATGDYGYTF. DNA of the CDR3: TGTGCCAGCAGTGACCCCGCGACAGGGGACTATGGCTACACCTTC.

The chain combines TRBV28 with TRBJ1-2, with 8 bases lining up with TRBD1. V gave up 6 bases and J gave up 6 bases; unmatched junction bases: 9. The CDR3 is 14 amino acids. Germline CDR1 and CDR2: MDHEN and SYDVKM. This CDR3 is CASRWTGPQNGYTF. The DNA for the CDR3 is TGTGCCAGCAGGTGGACAGGGCCCCAGAATGGCTACACCTTC.

The chain recombines TRBV5-1 with TRBJ2-1; 8 bases match TRBD1. Germline CDR1 reads SGHRS; CDR2 reads YFSETQ. Germline trimming cut 0 bases from V and 7 bases from J; bases unmatched to any gene: 9. This CDR3 contains 16 residues. The CDR3 sequence: CASSLAAGGSWNEQFF. The CDR3 DNA is TGCGCCAGCAGCTTGGCGGCAGGGGGCTCTTGGAATGAGCAGTTCTTC.

The chain links TRBV28 to TRBJ2-3; possibly TRBD2 for D (7 bases). Germline CDR1 and CDR2: MDHEN and SYDVKM. The CDR3 has 16 residues. Trimming stripped 6 bases from V and 0 bases from J, with 16 bases between. The DNA of the CDR3 is TGTGCCAGCAGAACGGGGGGCTGGTGGAGCACAGATACGCAGTATTTT. Translated, it gives CASRTGGWWSTDTQYF.

This rearrangement joins TRBV24-1 to TRBJ1-1, with 7 bases lining up with TRBD1. Germline V gene sequence: CDR1 KGHDR, CDR2 SFDVKD. The V and J ends lost 2 bases and 4 bases, in that order; junction bases with no gene match: 9. The CDR3 is 16 residues long. The chain's CDR3 is CATSDSTGPSVTEAFF. The CDR3 nucleotides are TGTGCCACCAGTGATTCGACAGGGCCATCAGTCACTGAAGCTTTCTTT.

The genes are TRBV18 and TRBJ2-2; no clear D gene. CDR1 KGHSH and CDR2 LQKENI come from the germline V gene. Deletions cut 2 bases from V and 4 bases from J, with 5 bases between. The CDR3 length is 13 residues. CDR3 DNA sequence: TGTGCCAGCTCACCATTGAGCACCGGGGAGCTGTTTTTT. Its translation is CASSPLSTGELFF.

The chain recombines TRBV12-3 or TRBV12-4 with TRBJ2-7; TRBD1 might be the D (5 bases). This CDR3 contains 13 residues. V dropped 5 bases and J dropped 5 bases, with 13 bases sitting between them. The CDR3 nucleotides are TGTGCCAGCAGTCAGGGCCGGTTCGACGAGCAGTACTTC. Translating gives CASSQGRFDEQYF.

The chain combines TRBV24-1 with TRBJ2-5; a weak D match, TRBD2 (7 bases). Germline CDR1 KGHDR, CDR2 SFDVKD. With 5 bases removed from V and 5 bases from J, the gap between germline ends came to 14 bases. The CDR3 is 14 amino acids. The CDR3 sequence is CATSALEGGETQYF. DNA of the CDR3: TGTGCCACCAGTGCCTTGGAGGGGGGGGAGACCCAGTACTTC.

V gene TRBV3-1 (or the pseudogene TRBV3-2) combines with J gene TRBJ1-6; TRBD1 is a possible D gene (5 bases). V was clipped by 4 bases and J by 11 bases, with 12 bases between them. Germline loops: CDR1 LGHDT, CDR2 YNNKEL (reference sequence). The CDR3 is 13 amino acids. The CDR3 reads CASSPRQQAPLHF. The CDR3 DNA reads as TGTGCCAGCAGCCCGAGACAGCAAGCACCCCTCCACTTT.

The rearrangement links TRBV18 to TRBJ1-2; 10 bases match TRBD1. V shed 3 bases and J 0 bases; nucleotides not matched to a gene: 7. The CDR3 is made up of 17 amino acids. Germline V CDR1 and CDR2: KGHSH, LQKENI. DNA of the CDR3: TGTGCCAGCTCACCTGATCTTGGGACAGGGGCTAACTATGGCTACACCTTC. Translated: CASSPDLGTGANYGYTF.

The V gene is TRBV9, the J gene TRBJ2-1; 8 positions agree with TRBD2. Germline loops: CDR1 SGDLS, CDR2 YYNGEE. CDR3 length: 15 residues. V was pared by 4 bases and J by 3 bases, with 6 bases of the junction left unmatched. In DNA, the CDR3 is TGTGCCAGCAGCCCCAGTAGCGGGGTCTACAATGAGCAGTTCTTC. Translation gives CASSPSSGVYNEQFF.

V and J are TRBV11-2 and TRBJ1-1; TRBD1 matches at 9 bases. The CDR3 loop spans 14 amino acids. V shed 5 bases and J 8 bases; nucleotides not matched to a gene: 9. Per the germline V gene, CDR1 is SGHAT and CDR2 is FQNNGV. The CDR3, as DNA: TGTGCCAGCAGCGGGGGGACAGGGTATTCGGAAGCTTTCTTT. Translation: CASSGGTGYSEAFF.

V usage is TRBV3-1 (or the pseudogene TRBV3-2) and J usage is TRBJ1-5; TRBD1 is a possible D gene (6 bases). The germline V and J ends were trimmed by 4 bases and 9 bases, with 13 bases remaining between them. The CDR3 consists of 13 residues. Germline assignment: CDR1 LGHDT and CDR2 YNNKEL (reference sequence). The CDR3 coding sequence is TGTGCCAGCAGCCGAGGACAGTTACGGCCCCAGCATTTT. Translation gives CASSRGQLRPQHF.